Listed here are 29 T cell receptor beta chains from one sample, sequenced in a study of blood T cell repertoires in COVID-19. Using immunoSEQ multiplex PCR, the repertoire was profiled, and TCRdb retains in-frame clones only, with some absent. The table shows approximately 360,000 clones, with more than 75% occurring only once. The sample consisted of PBMCs or T cells enriched from blood (not recorded which). Every receptor here comes from a young woman with acute COVID-19.

The V gene is TRBV14, the J gene TRBJ2-5; 12 bases match TRBD2. Germline V gene data show CDR1 as SGHDN and CDR2 as FVKESK. The CDR3 spans 15 residues. Unmatched junction bases numbered 5, after V lost 3 bases and J lost 6 bases. The CDR3 nucleotides are TGTGCCAGCAGCCACCTAGCGGGGGGGCCGAAGACCCAGTACTTC. Its translation: CASSHLAGGPKTQYF. Complete variable domain (other parts from reference TRBV14 and TRBJ2-5): EAGVTQFPSHSVIEKGQTVTLRCDPISGHDNLYWYRRVMGKEIKFLLHFVKESKQDESGMPNNRFLAERTGGTYSTLKVQPAELEDSGVYFCASSHLAGGPKTQYFGPGTRLLVL.

The sample holds one count of this clone. The chain employs TRBV29-1 and TRBJ2-5; D might be TRBD2 (6 bases). The CDR3 totals 13 residues. Trimming pared 8 bases from V and 2 bases from J, leaving 15 bases between. The germline V gene encodes CDR1 SQVTM and CDR2 ANQGSEA. CDR3 bases: TGCAGCAACACGGGTCGGGGGCAAGAGACCCAGTACTTC. Translation: CSNTGRGQETQYF.

The V call is TRBV6-6, the J call TRBJ1-6; unclear D gene. Trimming left V 6 bases short and J 13 bases short, with 13 bases between. The CDR3 sequence is 12 residues long. The germline CDR1 and CDR2 sequences are MNHNY and SVGAGI (reference sequence). The CDR3 here is CASSHSIEPLHF. The CDR3 bases are TGTGCCAGCAGCCACTCCATAGAGCCCCTCCACTTT.

The CDR3, as DNA: TGCGCCAGCAGCCCCACAGGCTCTAACTATGGCTACACCTTC. Its protein product is CASSPTGSNYGYTF. The genes are TRBV5-1 and TRBJ1-2; D may be TRBD1 (5 bases). The germline CDR1 and CDR2 sequences are SGHRS and YFSETQ. This CDR3 comprises 14 residues. V was clipped by 4 bases and J by 0 bases, with 10 bases between them.

V is TRBV24-1 and J is TRBJ2-3, with D perhaps TRBD2 (6 bases). In germline, CDR1 is KGHDR, CDR2 SFDVKD. The CDR3 has 15 residues. Trimming removed 3 bases from V and 2 bases from J, with 11 bases in between. The CDR3 loop reads CATSDAGRYTDTQYF. The CDR3 DNA reads TGTGCCACCAGTGATGCGGGGCGATACACAGATACGCAGTATTTT.

The chain is built from TRBV30 and TRBJ1-2; tentatively, D is TRBD1 (6 bases). Germline V lookup: CDR1 GTSNPN, CDR2 SVGIG (reference sequence). The CDR3 runs 14 residues. Trimming shortened V by 1 base and J by 4 bases, and 13 bases separated the two germline ends. The DNA of the CDR3 is TGTGCCTGGAGTGGAACAGGGAGGGGCTATGGCTACACCTTC. It yields the protein CAWSGTGRGYGYTF.

The rearrangement joins TRBV10-1 to TRBJ2-7; a weak D match, TRBD1 (6 bases). Germline CDR1 and CDR2: WNHNN and SYGVQD (reference sequence). The CDR3 length is 14 residues. V was trimmed by 0 bases and J by 5 bases, leaving 11 bases between them. CDR3 amino acids: CASSESSGVNEQYF. CDR3 bases: TGCGCCAGCAGTGAGTCTTCAGGGGTAAACGAGCAGTACTTC.

The chain has TRBV5-1 and TRBJ1-2, with 9 bases fitting TRBD1. The CDR3 loop spans 16 amino acids. CDR1 and CDR2 from the germline V gene are SGHRS and YFSETQ. V trimming: 3 bases; J trimming: 0 bases; junction bases outside the gene matches: 6. The CDR3 DNA sequence: TGCGCCAGCAGCTACGGACAGGGGACTACTAACTATGGCTACACCTTC. Protein: CASSYGQGTTNYGYTF. Based on the CDR3 plus reference TRBV5-1 and TRBJ1-2, the full variable domain is KAGVTQTPRYLIKTRGQQVTLSCSPISGHRSVSWYQQTPGQGLQFLFEYFSETQRNKGNFPGRFSGRQFSNSRSEMNVSTLELGDSALYLCASSYGQGTTNYGYTFGSGTRLTVV.

This clone was seen a handful of times. The chain links TRBV27 to TRBJ1-1; TRBD1 aligns across 8 bases. Trimming at V came to 6 bases and at J to 4 bases, leaving 4 bases not matched to a gene. Germline V gene data show CDR1 as MNHEY and CDR2 as SMNVEV (reference sequence). This CDR3 comprises 13 residues. Written as DNA, the CDR3 is TGTGCCAGCAGCGTGGACAGGGCCACTGAAGCTTTCTTT. Protein sequence: CASSVDRATEAFF.

Written as DNA, the CDR3 is TGCGCCAGCAGCTTTTGGAGGTCGGCCGGGGAGCTGTTTTTT. Amino acids: CASSFWRSAGELFF. V and J are TRBV5-1 and TRBJ2-2; D is perhaps TRBD2 (5 bases). Trimming removed 2 bases from V and 6 bases from J, with 11 bases in between. From germline, CDR1 is SGHRS and CDR2 YFSETQ. The CDR3 runs to 14 residues.

J is TRBJ1-1 and V is TRBV7-2, with a tentative D call TRBD1 (5 bases). The CDR3 extends over 16 amino acids. Germline V gene lookup returns CDR1 SGHTA and CDR2 FQGNSA. V lost 5 bases to trimming and J lost 8 bases, with 24 bases between them. Here the CDR3 reads CASSQRFGQGASEAFF. CDR3 DNA: TGTGCCAGCAGCCAACGGTTTGGGCAGGGCGCATCGGAAGCTTTCTTT.

The chain employs TRBV2 and TRBJ2-7; 10 positions match TRBD2. V lost 8 bases, J lost 5 bases, and 9 bases stayed unmatched. Germline loops: CDR1 SNHLY, CDR2 FYNNEI. This CDR3 is 14 amino acids long. The CDR3 region is CASFLAGAVDEQYF. The DNA of the CDR3 is TGTGCCAGCTTCCTAGCGGGGGCCGTCGACGAGCAGTACTTC.

This chain connects TRBV9 to TRBJ2-3; 9 bases match TRBD2. The CDR3 contains 17 residues. Germline V CDR1 and CDR2: SGDLS, YYNGEE. Trimming cost V 0 bases and J 0 bases; bases outside gene matches: 5. In DNA, the CDR3 is TGTGCCAGCAGCGTAGACCTAGCGGGAACTAGCACAGATACGCAGTATTTT. Encoded protein: CASSVDLAGTSTDTQYF.

The chain carries TRBV19 and TRBJ1-1, with unresolved D. The CDR3 is 11 amino acids. Trimming left V 3 bases short and J 8 bases short, with 7 bases between. Germline V gives CDR1 LNHDA, CDR2 SQIVND (reference sequence). CDR3 protein: CASSITEEAFF. For the CDR3, the DNA is TGTGCCAGTAGTATCACAGAGGAAGCTTTCTTT.

This rearrangement joins TRBV7-9 to TRBJ1-5; possible D gene TRBD1, 6 bases. The germline V gene has CDR1 SEHNR and CDR2 FQNEAQ (reference sequence). Deletions cut 5 bases from V and 4 bases from J, with 9 bases between. This CDR3 contains 13 residues. CDR3 sequence reads: CASSTGWNQPQHF. The CDR3 DNA reads TGTGCCAGCAGCACAGGGTGGAATCAGCCCCAGCATTTT.

The V call is TRBV2, the J call TRBJ1-1; 9 bases fit TRBD1. The CDR3 spans 14 residues. Trimming cost V 6 bases and J 4 bases; bases outside gene matches: 6. Per the germline V gene, CDR1 is SNHLY and CDR2 is FYNNEI. The CDR3 sequence is CASRTGGYGTEAFF. The CDR3 bases are TGTGCCAGCAGGACAGGGGGGTACGGCACTGAAGCTTTCTTT.

The chain couples TRBV27 to TRBJ2-5, with 8 bases matching TRBD2. The V gene end was trimmed by 2 bases and the J gene end by 6 bases; junction bases not matched to a gene: 8. From germline, CDR1 is MNHEY and CDR2 SMNVEV (reference sequence). This CDR3 region has 15 residues. The CDR3 sequence: CASSLSGTSLKTQYF. The CDR3 nucleotides are TGTGCCAGCAGTTTAAGCGGGACTAGTTTGAAGACCCAGTACTTC.

The genes are TRBV20-1 and TRBJ1-1; D gene unclear. The germline V and J ends were trimmed by 3 bases and 8 bases, with 16 bases remaining between them. CDR3 size: 13 residues. In germline, CDR1 is DFQATT, CDR2 SNEGSKA (reference sequence). CDR3 sequence reads: CSASDQVGGEAFF. CDR3 coding DNA: TGCAGTGCTAGTGACCAGGTCGGAGGAGAAGCTTTCTTT.

The chain couples TRBV2 to TRBJ1-2; 7 bases agree with TRBD1. Germline V lookup: CDR1 SNHLY, CDR2 FYNNEI. V was pared by 6 bases and J by 7 bases, with 11 bases of the junction left unmatched. This CDR3 spans 14 amino acids. Here the CDR3 reads CASRGSGTAIGYTF. CDR3 in DNA: TGTGCCAGCAGGGGATCCGGGACAGCTATTGGCTACACCTTC.

The gene calls are TRBV6-5 and TRBJ1-2; D perhaps matches TRBD1 (6 bases). Germline V gene data show CDR1 as MNHEY and CDR2 as SVGAGI. V lost 4 bases and J 8 bases, leaving 8 bases between the germline ends. CDR3 length: 11 residues. The CDR3 sequence is CASSSQGGYTF. CDR3 nucleotide sequence: TGTGCCAGCAGTTCTCAGGGGGGCTACACCTTC.

V gene TRBV24-1 combines with J gene TRBJ1-2, with D maybe TRBD1 (5 bases). The V gene lost 9 bases and the J gene lost 2 bases, with 12 bases spanning the gap. This CDR3 comprises 13 residues. Germline values: CDR1 KGHDR, CDR2 SFDVKD. CDR3 DNA: TGTGCCACCGCAAGGGGTCACAACTATGGCTACACCTTC. This gives the protein CATARGHNYGYTF.

This clone showed up just a few times. The gene calls are TRBV30 and TRBJ1-1; 7 bases agree with TRBD1. V was clipped by 3 bases and J by 3 bases; unmatched bases: 4. This CDR3 contains 13 residues. Germline V gene sequence: CDR1 GTSNPN, CDR2 SVGIG (reference sequence). The CDR3 sequence: CAWSLDRDTEAFF. In nucleotides, the CDR3 is TGTGCCTGGAGCCTCGACAGGGACACTGAAGCTTTCTTT.

This clone is a singleton in its sample. The chain couples TRBV5-1 to TRBJ2-1; 8 bases match TRBD2. Germline lookup yields CDR1 SGHRS and CDR2 YFSETQ. With 5 bases clipped from V and 8 bases from J, the junction kept 6 bases outside the gene matches. CDR3 length: 13 amino acids. CDR3 protein: CASRLAGGDEQFF. The CDR3 bases are TGCGCCAGCAGGCTTGCGGGAGGTGATGAGCAGTTCTTC.

The count of this clone is one. V is TRBV5-1 and J is TRBJ2-7; 12 bases line up with TRBD1. Germline V gene sequence: CDR1 SGHRS, CDR2 YFSETQ. The CDR3 consists of 16 residues. The trim removed 0 bases at V and 4 bases at J, leaving 5 bases unmatched. CDR3 DNA sequence: TGCGCCAGCAGCTTGGGAGGGACAGGGGGCAATTACGAGCAGTACTTC. Protein: CASSLGGTGGNYEQYF.

The gene calls are TRBV7-2 and TRBJ1-2, with TRBD1 identical over 9 bases. The CDR3 contains 15 residues. With 4 bases clipped from V and 2 bases from J, the junction kept 5 bases outside the gene matches. Germline V CDR1 and CDR2: SGHTA, FQGNSA. Here the CDR3 DNA reads TGTGCCAGCAGCTCAGGGACAGGGAACAACTATGGCTACACCTTC. Its translation is CASSSGTGNNYGYTF. Complete variable domain (other parts from reference TRBV7-2 and TRBJ1-2): GAGVSQSPSNKVTEKGKDVELRCDPISGHTALYWYRQSLGQGLEFLIYFQGNSAPDKSGLPSDRFSAERTGGSVSTLTIQRTQQEDSAVYLCASSSGTGNNYGYTFGSGTRLTVV.

The J gene is TRBJ2-1, the V gene TRBV5-6; D is possibly TRBD1 (7 bases). The CDR3 has 13 amino acids. Trimming removed 0 bases from V and 12 bases from J, with 13 bases in between. Germline CDR1 reads SGHDT; CDR2 reads YYEEEE. The CDR3 DNA reads as TGTGCCAGCAGCTTGGGAGGGGGCGGGATGCAGTTCTTC. Its protein is CASSLGGGGMQFF.

The chain joins TRBV18 to TRBJ1-3; tentative D call: TRBD1 (5 bases). This CDR3 is built from 17 residues. Germline V gene data show CDR1 as KGHSH and CDR2 as LQKENI. Trimming left V 3 bases short and J 1 base short, with 16 bases between. For the CDR3, the DNA is TGTGCCAGCTCACCCCGGGGACTTTTGGAGTCTGGAAACACCATATATTTT. This codes for CASSPRGLLESGNTIYF.

This clone was seen just once. The chain uses TRBV5-6 and TRBJ2-4; 10 positions agree with TRBD1. The CDR3 contains 16 residues. Germline values: CDR1 SGHDT, CDR2 YYEEEE. The junction had 2 bases not matched to a gene; V was cut back by 0 bases and J by 2 bases. This chain's CDR3 is CASSLGGQGTKNIQYF. CDR3 in DNA: TGTGCCAGCAGCTTGGGGGGACAGGGGACCAAAAACATTCAGTACTTC.

DNA for the CDR3: TGCGCCAGCAGCCAAGAGGGGACAGGGTGGGATGCGGCTGAAGCTTTCTTT. Encoded protein: CASSQEGTGWDAAEAFF. The chain combines TRBV4-1 with TRBJ1-1; 9 nucleotides agree with TRBD1. The CDR3 runs 17 residues. Per the germline V gene, CDR1 is MGHRA and CDR2 is YSYEKL. Germline trimming cut 0 bases from V and 6 bases from J; bases unmatched to any gene: 11.